This note documents a single T cell receptor beta chain sequence. The CDR3 is 16 amino acids. V shed 3 bases, J shed 8 bases, and the junction held 7 bases outside the gene matches. Germline V gene sequence: CDR1 SGHTA, CDR2 FQGNSA. TCRdb itself ran the RT-PCR reads through MiXCR, one entry per CDR3 protein. The sample carries 500,000 to 600,000 distinct CDR3 sequences, roughly 12% recorded once. The sample originates from a study of response to subunit inactivated influenza vaccine. The sequences come from PBMCs from blood, collected on the day of vaccination. This chain links TRBV7-2 with TRBJ2-3; 14 bases are shared with TRBD2. The clonotype originates from a man aged 50 or older who received an inactivated influenza vaccine. The CDR3 here is CASSFGLAGGLGTQYF. Written as DNA, the CDR3 is TGTGCCAGCAGCTTCGGACTAGCGGGGGGACTAGGTACGCAGTATTTT.